The 11 T cell receptor beta chains listed next were all sequenced from one sample in a study of blood T cell repertoires in COVID-19. Assay: immunoSEQ multiplex PCR; the TCRdb copy retains only in-frame clones and omits some. Of around 130,000 clones in the sample, roughly 86% are singletons; the top ten hold over 10%. The sequencing sample was made of peripheral blood. Receptor source: a human donor in a cohort sampled during active COVID-19.

The rearrangement links TRBV30 to TRBJ1-4, with D perhaps TRBD1 (5 bases). Germline V gene data show CDR1 as GTSNPN and CDR2 as SVGIG (reference sequence). This CDR3 spans 14 amino acids. Trimming left V 3 bases short and J 5 bases short, with 13 bases between. CDR3 sequence reads: CAWSVGDSNEKLFF. The CDR3 coding sequence is TGTGCCTGGAGCGTAGGCGACAGCAATGAAAAACTGTTTTTT.

This sequence joins TRBV5-1 and TRBJ2-5; 7 bases agree with TRBD1. Trimming at V came to 6 bases and at J to 5 bases, leaving 13 bases not matched to a gene. Germline-derived CDR1 and CDR2 are SGHRS and YFSETQ. The CDR3 extends over 15 amino acids. Here the CDR3 reads CASTRVGGTGETQYF. The DNA of the CDR3 is TGCGCCAGCACCCGGGTAGGGGGCACGGGGGAGACCCAGTACTTC. Combining the CDR3 with reference TRBV5-1 and TRBJ2-5 gives the whole variable domain KAGVTQTPRYLIKTRGQQVTLSCSPISGHRSVSWYQQTPGQGLQFLFEYFSETQRNKGNFPGRFSGRQFSNSRSEMNVSTLELGDSALYLCASTRVGGTGETQYFGPGTRLLVL.

The chain recombines TRBV11-2 with TRBJ2-5, with 7 bases matching TRBD1. The CDR3 contains 13 residues. Germline lookup yields CDR1 SGHAT and CDR2 FQNNGV. Losses at the gene ends were 6 bases for V and 3 bases for J; bases not matched to a gene: 4. The CDR3 region has the DNA TGTGCCAGCAGTCGAGACAGGGAAGAGACCCAGTACTTC. Protein product: CASSRDREETQYF.

The gene calls are TRBV7-9 and TRBJ1-3; tentatively, D is TRBD1 (5 bases). CDR3 length equals 14 residues. Trimming removed 2 bases at V and 2 bases at J, with 7 bases between. CDR1 SEHNR and CDR2 FQNEAQ come from the germline V gene (reference sequence). Here the CDR3 DNA reads TGTGCCAGCAGCTTACAGGGCACTGGAAACACCATATATTTT. This codes for CASSLQGTGNTIYF.

The genes are TRBV6-1 and TRBJ1-5; possible D gene TRBD1, 5 bases. V was trimmed by 4 bases and J by 5 bases, leaving 18 bases between them. Germline V gene data show CDR1 as MNHNS and CDR2 as SASEGT. The CDR3 has 16 residues. The CDR3 loop reads CASSAYLGVWDQPQHF. The CDR3, as DNA: TGTGCCAGCAGTGCGTACCTAGGGGTTTGGGATCAGCCCCAGCATTTT.

The V call is TRBV11-2, the J call TRBJ1-3, with D possibly matching TRBD1 (6 bases). V lost 1 base, J lost 1 base, and 8 bases lay in between. Per germline, CDR1 SGHAT and CDR2 FQNNGV. This CDR3 comprises 15 residues. CDR3: CASSLVGGSGNTIYF. The DNA for the CDR3 is TGTGCCAGCAGCTTAGTAGGGGGATCTGGAAACACCATATATTTT.

The rearrangement joins TRBV6-5 to TRBJ1-1, with D possibly matching TRBD1 (5 bases). V was shortened by 10 bases and J by 3 bases, with 18 bases between the two germline ends. From germline, CDR1 is MNHEY and CDR2 SVGAGI. This CDR3 is 14 amino acids long. The CDR3, as DNA: TGTGCCATCCGAAAACTAGGGGAGGACACTGAAGCTTTCTTT. This sequence encodes CAIRKLGEDTEAFF.

There are a few counts of this clone. The chain carries TRBV29-1 and TRBJ2-7, with 8 bases aligning to TRBD1. The CDR3 consists of 16 residues. J was trimmed by 4 bases and V by 4 bases; bases with no gene match: 15. CDR1 and CDR2 (germline): SQVTM, ANQGSEA. As DNA, the CDR3 is TGCAGCGTTGGCCACTATTGGGCAGGGGGCGATTACGAGCAGTACTTC. Its translation is CSVGHYWAGGDYEQYF.

The chain carries TRBV11-2 and TRBJ1-2; the D is unclear. Trimming stripped 0 bases from V and 8 bases from J, with 22 bases between. The CDR3 runs to 17 residues. Germline values: CDR1 SGHAT, CDR2 FQNNGV. As DNA, the CDR3 is TGTGCCAGCAGCTTAGATTCGCGTGCTCCCGGGGATTTGGGCTACACCTTC. Protein product: CASSLDSRAPGDLGYTF.

The chain couples TRBV7-9 to TRBJ2-1; 7 bases match TRBD2. V lost 2 bases and J lost 0; bases outside the gene matches: 1. CDR1 is SEHNR, CDR2 FQNEAQ, per germline (reference sequence). CDR3 length equals 15 residues. The CDR3 sequence: CASSLPGGSYNEQFF. The CDR3 DNA sequence: TGTGCCAGCAGCTTACCGGGGGGCTCCTACAATGAGCAGTTCTTC.

CDR3 nucleotide sequence: TGTGCCAGCAGTCGGACCGGGACAGGCCCCGATACGCAGTATTTT. Its translation is CASSRTGTGPDTQYF. The chain uses TRBV6-5 and TRBJ2-3; 8 positions match TRBD1. The CDR3 has 15 amino acids. The germline gives CDR1 MNHEY, CDR2 SVGAGI. The ends lost 5 bases at V and 6 bases at J; junction bases unmatched: 10.